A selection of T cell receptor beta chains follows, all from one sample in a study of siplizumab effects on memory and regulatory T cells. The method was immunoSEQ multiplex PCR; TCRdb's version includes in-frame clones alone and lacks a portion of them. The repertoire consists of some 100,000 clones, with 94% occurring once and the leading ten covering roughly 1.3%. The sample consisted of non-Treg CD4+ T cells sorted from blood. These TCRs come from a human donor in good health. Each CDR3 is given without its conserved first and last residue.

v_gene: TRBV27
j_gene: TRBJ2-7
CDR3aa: ASSRLDYTYEQY

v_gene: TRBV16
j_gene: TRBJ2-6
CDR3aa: ASSLTRDAYSGANVLT

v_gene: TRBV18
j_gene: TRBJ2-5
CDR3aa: ASSPTSRGPQETQY

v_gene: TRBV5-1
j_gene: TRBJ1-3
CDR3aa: ASRKALSEGNTIY

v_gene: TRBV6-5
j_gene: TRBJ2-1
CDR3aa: ASSSRDSRNEQF

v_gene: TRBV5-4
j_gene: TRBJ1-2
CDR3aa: ASSFATGTGNYGYT

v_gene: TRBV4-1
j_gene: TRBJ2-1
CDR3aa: ARNLAHEQF

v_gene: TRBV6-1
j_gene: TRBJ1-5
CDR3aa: ASSAPTGVQPQH

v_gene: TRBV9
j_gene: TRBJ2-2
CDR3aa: ASSVLGGNTGELF

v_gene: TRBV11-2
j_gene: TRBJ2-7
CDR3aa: ASSLGFQAKPT

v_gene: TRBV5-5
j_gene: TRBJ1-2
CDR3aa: ASSLGPYGYT

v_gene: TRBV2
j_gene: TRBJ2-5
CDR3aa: ASSGRVLGETQY

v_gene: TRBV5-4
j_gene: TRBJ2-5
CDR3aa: ASSLYGPGQETQY

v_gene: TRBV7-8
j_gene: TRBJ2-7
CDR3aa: ASSLAQGIGEQY

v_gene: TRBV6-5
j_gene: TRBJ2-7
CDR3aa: ASSYQSSGSYEQY

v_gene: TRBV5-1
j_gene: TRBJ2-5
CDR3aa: ASSLTSGRETQY

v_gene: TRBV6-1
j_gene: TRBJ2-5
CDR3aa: ASSESPRLAGVYETQY

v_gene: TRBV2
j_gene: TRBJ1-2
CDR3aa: ASTPQGAGGYT

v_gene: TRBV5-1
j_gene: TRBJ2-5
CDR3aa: ASGPLIQETQY

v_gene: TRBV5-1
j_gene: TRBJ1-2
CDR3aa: ASSLGANSNYGYT

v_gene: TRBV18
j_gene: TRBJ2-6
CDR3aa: ASSLTGFSAGANVLT

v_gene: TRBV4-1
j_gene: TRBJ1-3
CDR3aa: ASSPRVGGNTIY

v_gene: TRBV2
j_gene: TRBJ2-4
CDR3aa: ASTLGRGRNQY

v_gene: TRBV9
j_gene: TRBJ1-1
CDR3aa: ASSPSQGNTEAF

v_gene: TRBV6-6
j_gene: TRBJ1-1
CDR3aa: ATPGRGNTEAF

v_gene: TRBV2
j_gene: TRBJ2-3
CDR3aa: ASSFRQGAVDTQY

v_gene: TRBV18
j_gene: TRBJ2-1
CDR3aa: ASSPVGVNEQF

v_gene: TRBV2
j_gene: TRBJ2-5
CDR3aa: ASTASETQY

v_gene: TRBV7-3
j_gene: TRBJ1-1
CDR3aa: ASSSQGNTEAF

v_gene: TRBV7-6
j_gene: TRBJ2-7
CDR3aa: ASSLGSGRGGEQY

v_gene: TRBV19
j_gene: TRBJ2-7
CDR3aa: ASSISDRAVYEQY

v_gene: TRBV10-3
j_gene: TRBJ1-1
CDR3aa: AISESLGNTEAF

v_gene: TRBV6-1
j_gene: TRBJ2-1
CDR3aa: ASGGPYNEQF

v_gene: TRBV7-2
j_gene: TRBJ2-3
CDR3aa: AGSGAGFSTDTQY

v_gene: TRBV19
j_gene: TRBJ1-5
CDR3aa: ATQPDRVSQPQH

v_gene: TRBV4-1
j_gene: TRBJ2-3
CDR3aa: ASSQEGAVRDTQY

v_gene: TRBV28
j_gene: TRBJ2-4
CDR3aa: ASSFGAGRHIQY

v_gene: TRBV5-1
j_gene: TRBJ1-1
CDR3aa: ASSPGGGRNTEAF

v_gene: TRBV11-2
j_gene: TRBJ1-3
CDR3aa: ASSSLLGGPGNTIY

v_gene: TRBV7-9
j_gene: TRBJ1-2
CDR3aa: ASSLVELGASGYT

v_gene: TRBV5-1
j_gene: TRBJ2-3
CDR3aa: ASSLNGGPRADTQY

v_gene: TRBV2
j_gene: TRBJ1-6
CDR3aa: ASSSPDSPLH

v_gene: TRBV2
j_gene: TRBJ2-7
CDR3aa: ASRMGRYEQY

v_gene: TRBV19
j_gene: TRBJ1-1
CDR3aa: ASSISARWTPRNEAF

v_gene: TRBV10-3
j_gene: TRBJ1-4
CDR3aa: AISGSRELGEKLF

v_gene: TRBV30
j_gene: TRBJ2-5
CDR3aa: AWSAGTSGRGCRETQY

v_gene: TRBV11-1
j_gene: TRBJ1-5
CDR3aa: ASSFSFDDGQPQH

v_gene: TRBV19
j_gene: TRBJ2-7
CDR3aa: ASSIDSRDRDEQY

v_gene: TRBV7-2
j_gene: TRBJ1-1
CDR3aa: ASSPPWRPTEAF

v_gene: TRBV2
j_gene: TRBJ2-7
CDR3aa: ASRTTSGTLREEQY

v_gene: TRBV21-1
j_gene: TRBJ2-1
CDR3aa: ARDRNSYNEQF

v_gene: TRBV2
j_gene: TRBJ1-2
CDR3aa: ASSDGAATGYT

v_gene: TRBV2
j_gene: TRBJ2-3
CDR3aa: ASSPGLAGASQY

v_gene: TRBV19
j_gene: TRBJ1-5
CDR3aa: ASSEGREGNQPQH

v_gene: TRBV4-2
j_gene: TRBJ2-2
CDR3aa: ASSQVPTRDDTGELF